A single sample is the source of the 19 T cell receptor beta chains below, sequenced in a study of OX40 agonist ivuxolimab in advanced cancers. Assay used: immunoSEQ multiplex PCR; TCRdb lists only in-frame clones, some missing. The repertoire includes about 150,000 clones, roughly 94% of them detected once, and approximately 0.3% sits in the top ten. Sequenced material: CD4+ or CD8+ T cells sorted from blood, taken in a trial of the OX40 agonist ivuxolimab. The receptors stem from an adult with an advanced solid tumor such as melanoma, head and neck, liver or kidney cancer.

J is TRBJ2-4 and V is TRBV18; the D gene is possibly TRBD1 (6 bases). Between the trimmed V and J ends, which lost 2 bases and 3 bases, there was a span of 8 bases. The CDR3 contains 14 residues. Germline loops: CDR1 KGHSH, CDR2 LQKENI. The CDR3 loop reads CASSPAGVKNIQYF. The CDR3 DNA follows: TGTGCCAGCTCACCAGCAGGGGTCAAAAACATTCAGTACTTC.

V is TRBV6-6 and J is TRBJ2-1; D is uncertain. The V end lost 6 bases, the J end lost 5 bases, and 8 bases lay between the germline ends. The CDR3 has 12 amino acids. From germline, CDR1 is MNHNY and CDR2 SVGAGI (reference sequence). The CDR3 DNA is TGTGCCAGCAGCCAAACCAACAATGAGCAGTTCTTC. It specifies CASSQTNNEQFF.

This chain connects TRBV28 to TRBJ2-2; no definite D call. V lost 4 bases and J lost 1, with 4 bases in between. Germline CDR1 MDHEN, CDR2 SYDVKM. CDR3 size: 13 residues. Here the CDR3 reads CASSSLNTGELFF. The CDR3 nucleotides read TGTGCCAGCAGTTCCTTGAACACCGGGGAGCTGTTTTTT.

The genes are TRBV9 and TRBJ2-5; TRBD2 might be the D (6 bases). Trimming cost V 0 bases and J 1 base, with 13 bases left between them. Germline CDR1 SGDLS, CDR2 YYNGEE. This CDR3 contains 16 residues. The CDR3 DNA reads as TGTGCCAGCAGCGTAGGGGGGGACGGTAGCCAAGAGACCCAGTACTTC. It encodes CASSVGGDGSQETQYF.

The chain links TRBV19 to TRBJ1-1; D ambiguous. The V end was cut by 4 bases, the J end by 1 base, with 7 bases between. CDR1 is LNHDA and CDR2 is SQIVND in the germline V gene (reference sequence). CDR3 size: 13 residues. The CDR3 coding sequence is TGTGCCAGTAGTACTCGTCCGAACACTGAAGCTTTCTTT. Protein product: CASSTRPNTEAFF. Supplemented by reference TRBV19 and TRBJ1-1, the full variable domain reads DGGITQSPKYLFRKEGQNVTLSCEQNLNHDAMYWYRQDPGQGLRLIYYSQIVNDFQKGDIAEGYSVSREKKESFPLTVTSAQKNPTAFYLCASSTRPNTEAFFGQGTRLTVV.

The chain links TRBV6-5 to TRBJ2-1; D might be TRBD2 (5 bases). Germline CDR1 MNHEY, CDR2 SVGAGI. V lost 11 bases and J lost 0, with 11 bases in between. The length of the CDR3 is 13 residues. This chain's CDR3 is CAVRDSSYNEQFF. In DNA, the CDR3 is TGTGCCGTGAGGGATAGCTCCTACAATGAGCAGTTCTTC.

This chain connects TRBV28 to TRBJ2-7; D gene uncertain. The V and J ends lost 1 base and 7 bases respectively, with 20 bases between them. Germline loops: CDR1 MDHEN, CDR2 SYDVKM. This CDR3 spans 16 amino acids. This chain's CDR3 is CASSLLVRAPYEEQYF. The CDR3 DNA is TGTGCCAGCAGTTTATTGGTCCGGGCCCCCTACGAGGAGCAGTACTTC. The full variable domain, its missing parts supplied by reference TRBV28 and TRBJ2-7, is DVKVTQSSRYLVKRTGEKVFLECVQDMDHENMFWYRQDPGLGLRLIYFSYDVKMKEKGDIPEGYSVSREKKERFSLILESASTNQTSMYLCASSLLVRAPYEEQYFGPGTRLTVT.

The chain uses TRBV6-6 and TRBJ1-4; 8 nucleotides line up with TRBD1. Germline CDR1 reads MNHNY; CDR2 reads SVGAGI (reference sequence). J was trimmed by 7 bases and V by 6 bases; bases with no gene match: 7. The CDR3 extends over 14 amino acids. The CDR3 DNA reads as TGTGCCAGCAGCCCAGGGGGCGCTTCTGAAAAACTGTTTTTT. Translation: CASSPGGASEKLFF.

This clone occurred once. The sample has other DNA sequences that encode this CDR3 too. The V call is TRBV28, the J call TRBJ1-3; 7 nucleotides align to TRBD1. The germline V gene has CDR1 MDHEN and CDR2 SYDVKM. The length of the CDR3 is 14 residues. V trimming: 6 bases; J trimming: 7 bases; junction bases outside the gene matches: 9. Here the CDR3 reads CASSLDRVGNTIYF. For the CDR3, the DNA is TGTGCCAGCAGCCTTGACAGGGTAGGGAACACCATATATTTT.

In nucleotides, the CDR3 is TGTGCCAGCAGCTTAGGACTAGTCAAGTACTTC. Translating it yields CASSLGLVKYF. J is TRBJ2-7 and V is TRBV7-2, with D possibly being TRBD2 (6 bases). Germline V gene sequence: CDR1 SGHTA, CDR2 FQGNSA. V was pared by 1 base and J by 11 bases, with 9 bases between. The CDR3 loop spans 11 amino acids.

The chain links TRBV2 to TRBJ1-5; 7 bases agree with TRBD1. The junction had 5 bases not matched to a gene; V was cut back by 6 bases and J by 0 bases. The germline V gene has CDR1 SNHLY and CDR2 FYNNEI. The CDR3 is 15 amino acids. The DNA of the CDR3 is TGTGCCAGCAGGGGACAGACGTATAGCAATCAGCCCCAGCATTTT. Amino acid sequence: CASRGQTYSNQPQHF.

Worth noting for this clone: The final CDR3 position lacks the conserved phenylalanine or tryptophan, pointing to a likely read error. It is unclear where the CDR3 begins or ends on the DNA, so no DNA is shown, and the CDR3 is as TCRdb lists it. CDR3 region: CASSQPGAGASALLS. The V gene is TRBV28, the J gene TRBJ1-2. Looked up from germline, CDR1 is MDHEN and CDR2 is SYDVKM. The CDR3 spans 15 residues, counting both ends.

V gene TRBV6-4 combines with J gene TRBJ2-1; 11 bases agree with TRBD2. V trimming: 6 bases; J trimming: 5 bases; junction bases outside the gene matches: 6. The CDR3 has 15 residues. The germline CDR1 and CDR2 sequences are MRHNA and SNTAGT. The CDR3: CASRAGTSGHNEQFF. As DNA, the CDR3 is TGTGCCAGCAGAGCCGGGACTAGCGGCCACAATGAGCAGTTCTTC.

The CDR3 loop is CATSTLRGLSGANVLTF. CDR3 bases: TGTGCCACCAGCACCCTAAGGGGGCTCTCTGGGGCCAACGTCCTGACTTTC. The chain employs TRBV15 and TRBJ2-6; 7 nucleotides agree with TRBD1. Trimming took 4 bases from V and 0 from J; bases not matched to a gene: 6. The CDR3 extends over 17 amino acids. Looked up from germline, CDR1 is LNHNV and CDR2 is YYDKDF (reference sequence).

For the CDR3, the DNA is TGTGCCAGCAGCTTAGCAGGTGCGGGAGGTGGGGAGCAGTACTTC. Its translation: CASSLAGAGGGEQYF. The chain carries TRBV7-9 and TRBJ2-7, with 8 bases lining up with TRBD2. The CDR3 loop spans 15 amino acids. V lost 0 bases, J lost 7 bases, and 8 bases stayed unmatched. Germline CDR1 reads SEHNR; CDR2 reads FQNEAQ (reference sequence). Full variable domain (remainder filled in from reference TRBV7-9 and TRBJ2-7): DTGVSQNPRHKITKRGQNVTFRCDPISEHNRLYWYRQTLGQGPEFLTYFQNEAQLEKSRLLSDRFSAERPKGSFSTLEIQRTEQGDSAMYLCASSLAGAGGGEQYFGPGTRLTVT.

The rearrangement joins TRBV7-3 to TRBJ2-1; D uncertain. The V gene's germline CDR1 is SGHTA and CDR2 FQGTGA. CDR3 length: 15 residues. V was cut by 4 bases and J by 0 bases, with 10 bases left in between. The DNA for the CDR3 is TGTGCCAGCAGCTCGTATATCAGCTCCTACAATGAGCAGTTCTTC. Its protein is CASSSYISSYNEQFF.

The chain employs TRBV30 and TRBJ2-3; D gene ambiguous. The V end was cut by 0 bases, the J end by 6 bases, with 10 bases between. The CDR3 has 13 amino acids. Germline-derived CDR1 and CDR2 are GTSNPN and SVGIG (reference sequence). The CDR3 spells CAWSVSLEDTQYF. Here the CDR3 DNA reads TGTGCCTGGAGTGTAAGCTTGGAGGATACGCAGTATTTT.

CDR3 amino acids: CASSPKDRASYEQYF. The DNA for the CDR3 is TGTGCCAGCAGCCCTAAGGACAGGGCCTCCTACGAGCAGTACTTC. The J gene is TRBJ2-7, the V gene TRBV5-4; 8 positions agree with TRBD1. The germline gives CDR1 SGHNT, CDR2 YYREEE (reference sequence). J was trimmed by 0 bases and V by 4 bases; bases with no gene match: 6. This CDR3 spans 15 amino acids.

CDR3 sequence: CASPLDGTDRLSGANVLTF. DNA of the CDR3: TGTGCCAGCCCCTTGGACGGAACGGATCGTCTTTCTGGGGCCAACGTCCTGACTTTC. The chain links TRBV7-9 to TRBJ2-6; unclear D gene. V was pared by 8 bases and J by 1 base, with 24 bases between. The CDR3 runs 19 residues. Germline assignment: CDR1 SEHNR and CDR2 FQNEAQ (reference sequence).